This T cell receptor (beta chain) was sequenced for a study of T cell responses to AZD1222 COVID-19 vaccine. TCRdb's copy holds only in-frame clones and misses some; the assay was immunoSEQ multiplex PCR. The sample has 100,000 to 150,000 clones; 91% are singletons. The CDR3 totals 15 residues. V trimming: 9 bases; J trimming: 7 bases; junction bases outside the gene matches: 14. Germline CDR1 and CDR2: KGHDR and SFDVKD. This material consisted of peripheral blood, taken 28 days after the second AZD1222 dose. The chain has TRBV24-1 and TRBJ2-7, with 10 bases fitting TRBD1. The TCR sequence derives from an adult who received the AZD1222 COVID-19 vaccine. The CDR3 DNA reads as TGTGCCACCCCACATAAAAGACAGGGGGCTCGTGAGCAGTACTTC. This encodes CATPHKRQGAREQYF.